This T cell receptor (beta chain) was captured by sequencing in a study of control samples from healthy donors and cancer patients. The germline gives CDR1 SGHRS, CDR2 YFSETQ. V lost 2 bases and J lost 4, with 13 bases in between. The CDR3 extends over 15 amino acids. Repertoires were generated with immunoSEQ multiplex PCR, while TCRdb's copy carries only in-frame clones and drops some. The sample includes some 150,000 clones, about 89% of them seen just once. The chain carries TRBV5-1 and TRBJ1-5; D uncertain. The sequenced sample consisted of blood. The source of this sequence is a man aged 18 to 29 in good health. CDR3 coding DNA: TGCGCCAGCAGCTTAAGTCCCGCGGGGAATCAGCCCCAGCATTTT. It translates to CASSLSPAGNQPQHF.